The T cell receptor beta chain under discussion was sequenced for a study of T cells after yellow fever vaccination. The study, taken as a whole, reports: In post-booster samples, most primary-vaccination clones reappeared (about 95% CD4, 75% to 90% CD8). Clonotypes appearing in both CD4 and CD8 compartments existed, and their share was small.

Template-switching 5'RACE yielded the TCR cDNA; a universal primer site and UMIs were added in the process. One entry per CDR3 protein, called by TCRdb with MiXCR from the 5' RACE reads. Of around 30,000 distinct CDR3 sequences listed, 5% are singletons. This clonotype was counted ten times or more. The antigen is undetermined. Trimming stripped 2 bases from V and 7 bases from J, with 9 bases between. The CDR3 is 12 residues long. The germline V gene encodes CDR1 SEHNR and CDR2 FQNEAQ (reference sequence). The sequences come from CD8+ T cells sorted from PBMCs, collected 10 days after the yellow fever booster vaccination. The chain combines TRBV7-9 with TRBJ2-7; no definite D call. This receptor was taken from a man under 40 who received the YFV17D yellow fever vaccine. The CDR3 region is CASSLPSREQYF. The DNA for the CDR3 is TGTGCCAGCAGCTTACCCAGCCGGGAGCAGTACTTC.